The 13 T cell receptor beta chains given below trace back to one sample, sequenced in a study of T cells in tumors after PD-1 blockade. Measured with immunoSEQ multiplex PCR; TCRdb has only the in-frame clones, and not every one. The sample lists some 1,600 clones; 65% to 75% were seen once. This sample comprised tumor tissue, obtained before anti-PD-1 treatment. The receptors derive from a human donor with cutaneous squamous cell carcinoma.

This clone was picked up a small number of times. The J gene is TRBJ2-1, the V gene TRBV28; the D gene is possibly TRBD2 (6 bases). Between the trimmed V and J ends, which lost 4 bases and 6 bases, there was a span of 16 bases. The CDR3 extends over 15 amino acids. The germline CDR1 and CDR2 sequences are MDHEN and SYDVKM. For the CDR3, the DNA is TGTGCCAGCAGTTACCTCCGCGGGGCCATCAATGAGCAGTTCTTC. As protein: CASSYLRGAINEQFF. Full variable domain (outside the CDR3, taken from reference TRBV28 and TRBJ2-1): DVKVTQSSRYLVKRTGEKVFLECVQDMDHENMFWYRQDPGLGLRLIYFSYDVKMKEKGDIPEGYSVSREKKERFSLILESASTNQTSMYLCASSYLRGAINEQFFGPGTRLTVL.

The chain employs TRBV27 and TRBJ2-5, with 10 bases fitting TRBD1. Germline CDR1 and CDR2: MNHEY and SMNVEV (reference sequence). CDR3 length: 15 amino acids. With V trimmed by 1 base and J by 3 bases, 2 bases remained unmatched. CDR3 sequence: CASSLLGQGEETQYF. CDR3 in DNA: TGTGCCAGCAGTTTATTAGGACAGGGGGAAGAGACCCAGTACTTC.

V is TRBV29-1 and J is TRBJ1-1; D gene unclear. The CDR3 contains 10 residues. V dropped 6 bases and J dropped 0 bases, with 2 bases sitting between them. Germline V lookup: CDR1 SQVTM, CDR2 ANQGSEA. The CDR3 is CSVVNTEAFF. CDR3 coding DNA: TGCAGCGTGGTGAACACTGAAGCTTTCTTT.

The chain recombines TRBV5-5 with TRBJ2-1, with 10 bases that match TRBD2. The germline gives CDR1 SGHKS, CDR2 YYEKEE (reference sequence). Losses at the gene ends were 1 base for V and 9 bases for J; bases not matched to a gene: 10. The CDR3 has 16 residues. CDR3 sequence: CASSLRILAGEGEQFF. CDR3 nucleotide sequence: TGTGCCAGCAGCTTGAGGATCCTAGCGGGGGAGGGTGAGCAGTTCTTC.

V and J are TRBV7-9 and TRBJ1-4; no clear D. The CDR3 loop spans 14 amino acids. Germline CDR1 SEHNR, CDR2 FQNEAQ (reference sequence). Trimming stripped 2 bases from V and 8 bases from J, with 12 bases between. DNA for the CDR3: TGTGCCAGCAGCTTAATAGGCGTCCGGGAAAAACTGTTTTTT. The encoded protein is CASSLIGVREKLFF.

The CDR3 spells CASSSGTGGPYEQYF. The CDR3 bases are TGCGCCAGCAGCTCGGGTACGGGGGGCCCCTACGAGCAGTACTTC. The rearrangement uses TRBV5-1 and TRBJ2-7, with TRBD2 as a possible D gene (7 bases). The CDR3 sequence is 15 residues long. Germline V CDR1 and CDR2: SGHRS, YFSETQ. V was shortened by 3 bases and J by 2 bases, with 15 bases between the two germline ends.

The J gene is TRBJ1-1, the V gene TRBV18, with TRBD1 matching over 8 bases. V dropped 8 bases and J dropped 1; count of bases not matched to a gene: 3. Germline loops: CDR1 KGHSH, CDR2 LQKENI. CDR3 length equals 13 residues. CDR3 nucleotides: TGTGCCAGCACCGGACAGGGGAACACTGAAGCTTTCTTT. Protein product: CASTGQGNTEAFF. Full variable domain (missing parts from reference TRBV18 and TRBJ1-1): NAGVMQNPRHLVRRRGQEARLRCSPMKGHSHVYWYRQLPEEGLKFMVYLQKENIIDESGMPKERFSAEFPKEGPSILRIQQVVRGDSAAYFCASTGQGNTEAFFGQGTRLTVV.

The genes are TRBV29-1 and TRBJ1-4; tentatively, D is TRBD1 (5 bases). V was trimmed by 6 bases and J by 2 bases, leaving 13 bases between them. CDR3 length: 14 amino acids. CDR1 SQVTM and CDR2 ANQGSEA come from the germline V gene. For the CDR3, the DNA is TGCAGCGTGGGACGGGCAGGGACTAATGAAAAACTGTTTTTT. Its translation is CSVGRAGTNEKLFF.

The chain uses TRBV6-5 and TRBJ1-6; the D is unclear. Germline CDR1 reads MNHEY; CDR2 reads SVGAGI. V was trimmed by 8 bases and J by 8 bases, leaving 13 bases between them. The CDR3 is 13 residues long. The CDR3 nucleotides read TGTGCCAGCTCCTCCGCGTTTTATTCACCCCTCCACTTT. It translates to CASSSAFYSPLHF.

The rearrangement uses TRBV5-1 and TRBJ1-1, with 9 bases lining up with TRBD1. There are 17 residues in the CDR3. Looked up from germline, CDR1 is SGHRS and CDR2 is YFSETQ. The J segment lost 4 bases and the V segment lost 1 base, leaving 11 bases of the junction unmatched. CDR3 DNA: TGCGCCAGCAGCTTGATACAGGGGGCGCGATTTGGCACTGAAGCTTTCTTT. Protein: CASSLIQGARFGTEAFF. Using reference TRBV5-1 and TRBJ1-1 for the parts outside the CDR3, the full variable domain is KAGVTQTPRYLIKTRGQQVTLSCSPISGHRSVSWYQQTPGQGLQFLFEYFSETQRNKGNFPGRFSGRQFSNSRSEMNVSTLELGDSALYLCASSLIQGARFGTEAFFGQGTRLTVV.

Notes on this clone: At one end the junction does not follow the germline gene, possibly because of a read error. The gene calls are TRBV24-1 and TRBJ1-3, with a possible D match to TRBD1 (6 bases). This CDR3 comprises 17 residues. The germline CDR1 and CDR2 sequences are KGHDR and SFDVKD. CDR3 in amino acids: CATGDLGAFWSGNTIYF. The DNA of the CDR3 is TGTGCCACCGGTGATTTGGGGGCTTTCTGGTCTGGAAACACCATATATTTT.

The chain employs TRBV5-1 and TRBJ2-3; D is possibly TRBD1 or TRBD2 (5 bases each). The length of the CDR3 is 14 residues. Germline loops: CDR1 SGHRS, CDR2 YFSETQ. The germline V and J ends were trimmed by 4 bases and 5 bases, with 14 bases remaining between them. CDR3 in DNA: TGCGCCAGCAGCCCTGGACAAGAGGGAGATACGCAGTATTTT. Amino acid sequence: CASSPGQEGDTQYF.

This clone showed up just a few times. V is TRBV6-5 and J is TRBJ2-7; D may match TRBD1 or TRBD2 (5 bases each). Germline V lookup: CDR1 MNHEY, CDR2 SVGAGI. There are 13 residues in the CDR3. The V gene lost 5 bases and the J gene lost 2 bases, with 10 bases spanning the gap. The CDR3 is CASSRDRTYEQYF. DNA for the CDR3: TGTGCCAGCAGTCGGGACCGAACCTACGAGCAGTACTTC.